These 2 T cell receptor beta chains originate from one sample sequenced in a study of cytomegalovirus exposure and HLA in healthy donors. It was with 60 Vbeta and 13 Jbeta primers that the PCR ran. Some clones are missing from TCRdb's copy, which holds only in-frame ones; the method was immunoSEQ multiplex PCR. Of roughly 120,000 clones listed, under 85% are singletons. Sample: PBMCs. The source of these receptors is a woman in her late teens or twenties in good health and CMV-seronegative.

V usage is TRBV27 and J usage is TRBJ1-5; no firm D call. The germline V gene encodes CDR1 MNHEY and CDR2 SMNVEV (reference sequence). The V gene lost 5 bases and the J gene lost 3 bases, with 14 bases spanning the gap. The CDR3 runs 15 residues. The DNA of the CDR3 is TGTGCCAGCAGTAGCCTCCGAGGGATCAATCAGCCCCAGCATTTT. It yields the protein CASSSLRGINQPQHF.

This clone was seen more than once but under ten times. The CDR3: CASSPLERGGEQYF. The CDR3 coding sequence is TGTGCCAGCTCACCACTGGAACGGGGTGGCGAGCAGTACTTC. This chain links TRBV18 with TRBJ2-7, with a possible D match to TRBD2 (5 bases). The germline V gene has CDR1 KGHSH and CDR2 LQKENI. This CDR3 contains 14 residues. V lost 1 base and J 6 bases, leaving 13 bases between the germline ends.